The 24 T cell receptor beta chains presented below share a single source sample, sequenced in a study of T cell responses to AZD1222 COVID-19 vaccine. Profiling relied on immunoSEQ multiplex PCR, and the TCRdb table lists in-frame clones only, not all of them. The table includes around 84,000 clones, 70% to 90% detected once. The material sequenced was peripheral blood, taken on day 0 of MenACWY control vaccination. The receptors come from an adult in good health.

J is TRBJ2-5 and V is TRBV7-3; 9 nucleotides match TRBD1. The germline gives CDR1 SGHTA, CDR2 FQGTGA. The CDR3 consists of 14 residues. Germline trimming cut 5 bases from V and 5 bases from J; bases unmatched to any gene: 6. The CDR3, as DNA: TGTGCCAGCAGCCGGGACAGGGTCTCGGAGACCCAGTACTTC. It codes for CASSRDRVSETQYF.

The gene calls are TRBV27 and TRBJ2-7, with 9 positions matching TRBD1. V dropped 6 bases and J dropped 4; count of bases not matched to a gene: 4. From germline, CDR1 is MNHEY and CDR2 SMNVEV (reference sequence). CDR3 size: 13 residues. CDR3 loop: CASSRDRDYEQYF. The CDR3 nucleotides are TGTGCCAGCAGCAGGGACAGGGATTACGAGCAGTACTTC.

In its sample, this clone was seen a few times. V is TRBV12-5 and J is TRBJ1-1; 9 bases match TRBD1. There are 15 residues in the CDR3. J was trimmed by 1 base and V by 4 bases; bases with no gene match: 4. The germline V gene has CDR1 LGHNT and CDR2 FRNRAP. In nucleotides, the CDR3 is TGTGCTAGTGGTTCCCGGACAGGGGCGAACACTGAAGCTTTCTTT. This gives the protein CASGSRTGANTEAFF.

The rearrangement joins TRBV18 to TRBJ2-5; 12 bases fit TRBD2. Losses at the gene ends were 4 bases for V and 5 bases for J; bases not matched to a gene: 2. This CDR3 has 14 residues. CDR1 and CDR2 (germline): KGHSH, LQKENI. The CDR3 region has the DNA TGTGCCAGCTCACGGGGGACTAGCGGGGAGACCCAGTACTTC. Its protein is CASSRGTSGETQYF.

This clone was recorded once. This chain links TRBV11-3 with TRBJ2-1; the match to TRBD2 covers 14 bases. This CDR3 region has 17 residues. V shed 5 bases, J shed 8 bases, and the junction held 11 bases outside the gene matches. CDR1 and CDR2 from the germline V gene are SGHNT and YENEEA. For the CDR3, the DNA is TGTGCCAGCAGCCACGGACTAGCGGGGGGACAATCCGATGAGCAGTTCTTC. It translates to CASSHGLAGGQSDEQFF.

The chain has TRBV6-6 and TRBJ2-5; D is unclear. The ends were cut back, 6 bases at V and 2 bases at J, with 10 bases in the middle. This CDR3 spans 13 amino acids. Germline V gene lookup returns CDR1 MNHNY and CDR2 SVGAGI (reference sequence). CDR3 region: CASSSPAQETQYF. Here the CDR3 DNA reads TGTGCCAGCAGCTCCCCGGCACAAGAGACCCAGTACTTC.

The rearrangement links TRBV5-6 to TRBJ1-6; D is undetermined. This CDR3 comprises 16 residues. Germline CDR1 and CDR2: SGHDT and YYEEEE. Trimming stripped 4 bases from V and 6 bases from J, with 17 bases between. CDR3 DNA: TGTGCCAGCAGCGCCGACCAAGGGTCGGTTAATTCACCCCTCCACTTT. Translating gives CASSADQGSVNSPLHF.

The chain recombines TRBV30 with TRBJ2-7; unclear D gene. CDR3 length: 11 residues. Looked up from germline, CDR1 is GTSNPN and CDR2 is SVGIG (reference sequence). Trimming took off 5 bases at V and 4 bases at J, with 9 bases between the two ends. CDR3: CAWGRGYEQYF. DNA for the CDR3: TGTGCCTGGGGAAGAGGATACGAGCAGTACTTC.

The V call is TRBV7-2, the J call TRBJ2-1, with 9 bases fitting TRBD2. CDR3 size: 17 residues. Germline loops: CDR1 SGHTA, CDR2 FQGNSA. V dropped 2 bases and J dropped 4; count of bases not matched to a gene: 9. In DNA form, the CDR3 reads TGTGCCAGCAGCTTACAACCGGGACTAGCATCTTACAATGAGCAGTTCTTC. Translation: CASSLQPGLASYNEQFF.

The chain couples TRBV4-1 to TRBJ2-3; 11 bases are a match to TRBD2. The germline V gene has CDR1 MGHRA and CDR2 YSYEKL. Trimming at V came to 2 bases and at J to 4 bases, leaving 8 bases not matched to a gene. The CDR3 has 17 amino acids. CDR3 DNA sequence: TGCGCCAGCAGCCAACCCTATAGCGGGGGGGCGGCAGATACGCAGTATTTT. It yields the protein CASSQPYSGGAADTQYF.

With respect to this clone: The junction differs from germline at one of its ends, possibly a read error. V and J are TRBV15 and TRBJ1-3, with D perhaps matching TRBD1 (5 bases). The CDR3 length is 14 residues. Germline values: CDR1 LNHNV, CDR2 YYDKDF (reference sequence). Written as DNA, the CDR3 is TGTGCCACCAGCGCGACCTACGGGGGGGACGATCTTGATTTT. This encodes CATSATYGGDDLDF. Full variable domain (remainder filled in from reference TRBV15 and TRBJ1-3): DAMVIQNPRYQVTQFGKPVTLSCSQTLNHNVMYWYQQKSSQAPKLLFHYYDKDFNNEADTPDNFQSRRPNTSFCFLDIRSPGLGDTAMYLCATSATYGGDDLDFGEGSWLTVV.

The chain recombines TRBV18 with TRBJ2-7, with 7 bases that match TRBD1. The CDR3 has 14 residues. The ends lost 1 base at V and 4 bases at J; junction bases unmatched: 4. Germline-derived CDR1 and CDR2 are KGHSH and LQKENI. The CDR3 here is CASSPQGASYEQYF. In DNA, the CDR3 is TGTGCCAGCTCACCACAGGGGGCTTCTTACGAGCAGTACTTC.

The chain links TRBV9 to TRBJ2-2, with TRBD1 matching 7 bases. J gave up 0 bases and V 4 bases, and 6 bases lay outside the gene matches. Germline V gene sequence: CDR1 SGDLS, CDR2 YYNGEE. The CDR3 consists of 16 residues. CDR3 nucleotide sequence: TGTGCCAGCAGCTTAAGGGGACAGTCGAACACCGGGGAGCTGTTTTTT. Amino acids: CASSLRGQSNTGELFF. The variable domain in full, with the rest retrieved from reference TRBV9 and TRBJ2-2, is DSGVTQTPKHLITATGQRVTLRCSPRSGDLSVYWYQQSLDQGLQFLIQYYNGEERAKGNILERFSAQQFPDLHSELNLSSLELGDSALYFCASSLRGQSNTGELFFGEGSRLTVL.

The genes are TRBV24-1 and TRBJ2-3; the D gene could be TRBD1 or TRBD2 (7 bases each). The V gene lost 3 bases and the J gene lost 9 bases, with 21 bases spanning the gap. Germline lookup yields CDR1 KGHDR and CDR2 SFDVKD. This CDR3 has 16 residues. The CDR3 loop reads CATSDMKTGNGGTQYF. The DNA of the CDR3 is TGTGCCACCAGTGATATGAAGACAGGGAACGGGGGGACGCAGTATTTT.

The rearrangement joins TRBV7-9 to TRBJ2-2; no reliable D call. Trimming shortened V by 7 bases and J by 7 bases, and 7 bases separated the two germline ends. The CDR3 extends over 11 amino acids. Germline V gene lookup returns CDR1 SEHNR and CDR2 FQNEAQ (reference sequence). DNA of the CDR3: TGTGCCAGCACCTTGGGCGGGGAGCTGTTTTTT. This sequence encodes CASTLGGELFF.

This clone was recorded a few times. The chain uses TRBV4-3 and TRBJ1-6, with D perhaps TRBD1 (6 bases). The ends were cut back, 2 bases at V and 0 bases at J, with 14 bases in the middle. The germline gives CDR1 LGHNA, CDR2 YSLEER. The CDR3 covers 18 residues. The CDR3 here is CASSQFPGDSSYNSPLHF. The CDR3 coding sequence is TGCGCCAGCAGCCAATTCCCAGGGGATAGCTCCTATAATTCACCCCTCCACTTT.

With regard to this clone: Other DNA sequences in the same sample also yield this CDR3. The chain carries TRBV6-5 and TRBJ2-2, with TRBD1 matching 7 bases. The CDR3 has 15 amino acids. The ends lost 2 bases at V and 1 base at J; junction bases unmatched: 1. Germline V lookup: CDR1 MNHEY, CDR2 SVGAGI. The CDR3 spells CASSYGDRNTGELFF. DNA for the CDR3: TGTGCCAGCAGTTACGGGGACAGGAACACCGGGGAGCTGTTTTTT.

The chain carries TRBV19 and TRBJ1-1, with D possibly TRBD1 on 6 matching bases. V lost 6 bases and J 5 bases, leaving 19 bases between the germline ends. There are 15 residues in the CDR3. Germline values: CDR1 LNHDA, CDR2 SQIVND (reference sequence). CDR3 sequence reads: CASRPSGAEKTEAFF. DNA for the CDR3: TGTGCCAGTAGACCCTCAGGGGCGGAGAAGACTGAAGCTTTCTTT.

This clone was detected many times. This specimen includes other DNA sequences encoding the same CDR3. This chain links TRBV9 with TRBJ2-3, with D possibly TRBD2 on 5 matching bases. Trimming took off 4 bases at V and 3 bases at J, with 9 bases between the two ends. Germline lookup yields CDR1 SGDLS and CDR2 YYNGEE. The CDR3 is 13 residues long. The CDR3 loop reads CASSLARTDTQYF. The CDR3 DNA follows: TGTGCCAGCAGCCTAGCTCGTACAGATACGCAGTATTTT.

This chain uses TRBV19 with TRBJ2-7, with unresolved D. Germline V CDR1 and CDR2: LNHDA, SQIVND (reference sequence). This CDR3 comprises 14 residues. Trimming removed 1 base from V and 7 bases from J, with 14 bases in between. The CDR3 DNA follows: TGTGCCAGTAGTATAGGTGGCGCCTGGCGGGAGCAGTACTTC. This translates into CASSIGGAWREQYF.

There are a few counts of this clone. This chain connects TRBV2 to TRBJ1-5; D not resolved. Germline CDR1 is SNHLY and CDR2 is FYNNEI. The CDR3 extends over 12 amino acids. Trimming took off 7 bases at V and 3 bases at J, with 7 bases between the two ends. The CDR3 sequence: CASKPDNQPQHF. In DNA form, the CDR3 reads TGTGCCAGCAAACCTGACAATCAGCCCCAGCATTTT.

This clone was detected only once. This chain joins TRBV3-1 (or the pseudogene TRBV3-2) and TRBJ1-2, with D perhaps TRBD1 (5 bases). The germline gives CDR1 LGHDT, CDR2 YNNKEL (reference sequence). With 0 bases removed from V and 8 bases from J, the gap between germline ends came to 13 bases. CDR3 size: 14 residues. In DNA, the CDR3 is TGTGCCAGCAGCCAAGAAGGGCGGGACGGCGGCTACACCTTC. Amino acids: CASSQEGRDGGYTF.

The chain joins TRBV19 to TRBJ1-6, with TRBD1 matching 7 bases. Losses at the gene ends were 2 bases for V and 7 bases for J; bases not matched to a gene: 2. This CDR3 is 14 amino acids long. In germline, CDR1 is LNHDA, CDR2 SQIVND (reference sequence). CDR3 sequence reads: CASSIRGQNSPLHF. In nucleotides, the CDR3 is TGTGCCAGTAGTATAAGGGGGCAGAATTCACCCCTCCACTTT. The full variable domain, in which reference TRBV19 and TRBJ1-6 provide the parts outside the CDR3, is DGGITQSPKYLFRKEGQNVTLSCEQNLNHDAMYWYRQDPGQGLRLIYYSQIVNDFQKGDIAEGYSVSREKKESFPLTVTSAQKNPTAFYLCASSIRGQNSPLHFGNGTRLTVT.

The chain couples TRBV30 to TRBJ1-2; D is undetermined. In germline, CDR1 is GTSNPN, CDR2 SVGIG (reference sequence). V lost 6 bases to trimming and J lost 4 bases, with 15 bases between them. The CDR3 runs to 13 residues. CDR3 residues: CACHRGSGYGYTF. The CDR3 nucleotides are TGTGCCTGCCACAGAGGGAGCGGCTATGGCTACACCTTC. Combining the CDR3 with reference TRBV30 and TRBJ1-2 gives the whole variable domain SQTIHQWPATLVQPVGSPLSLECTVEGTSNPNLYWYRQAAGRGLQLLFYSVGIGQISSEVPQNLSASRPQDRQFILSSKKLLLSDSGFYLCACHRGSGYGYTFGSGTRLTVV.